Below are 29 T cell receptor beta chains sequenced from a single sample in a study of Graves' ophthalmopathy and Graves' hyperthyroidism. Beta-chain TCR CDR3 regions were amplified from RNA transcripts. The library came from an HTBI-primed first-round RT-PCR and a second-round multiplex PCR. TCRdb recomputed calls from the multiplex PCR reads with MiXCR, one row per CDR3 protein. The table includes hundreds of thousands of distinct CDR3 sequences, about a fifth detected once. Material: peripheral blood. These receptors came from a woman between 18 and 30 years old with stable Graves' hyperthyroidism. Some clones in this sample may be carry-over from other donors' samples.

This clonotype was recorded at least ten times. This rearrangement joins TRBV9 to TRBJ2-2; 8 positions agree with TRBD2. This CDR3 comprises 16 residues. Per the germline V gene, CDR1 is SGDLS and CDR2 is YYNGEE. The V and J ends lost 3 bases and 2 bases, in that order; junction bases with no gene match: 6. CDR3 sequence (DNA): TGTGCCAGCAGCGCAGGAGCGGGGGCAAACACCGGGGAGCTGTTTTTT. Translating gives CASSAGAGANTGELFF.

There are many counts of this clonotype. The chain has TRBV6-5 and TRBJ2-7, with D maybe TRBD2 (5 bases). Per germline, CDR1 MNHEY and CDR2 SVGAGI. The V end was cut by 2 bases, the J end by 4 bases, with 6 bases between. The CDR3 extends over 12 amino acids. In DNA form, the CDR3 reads TGTGCCAGCAGTTACGAGGGTTACGAGCAGTACTTC. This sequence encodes CASSYEGYEQYF.

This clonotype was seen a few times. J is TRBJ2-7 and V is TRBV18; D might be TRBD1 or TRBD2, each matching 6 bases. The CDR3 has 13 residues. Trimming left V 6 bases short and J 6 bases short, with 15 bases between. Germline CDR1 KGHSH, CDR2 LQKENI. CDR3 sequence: CASSPNGGGEQYF. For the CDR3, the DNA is TGTGCCAGCTCCCCCAACGGGGGCGGCGAGCAGTACTTC.

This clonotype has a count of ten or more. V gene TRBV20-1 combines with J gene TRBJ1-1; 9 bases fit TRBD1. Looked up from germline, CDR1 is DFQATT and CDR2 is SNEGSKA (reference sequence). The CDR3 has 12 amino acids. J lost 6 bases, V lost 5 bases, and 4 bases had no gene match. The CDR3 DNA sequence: TGCAGTGCTCCCAGGACAGGGGCTGAAGCTTTCTTT. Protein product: CSAPRTGAEAFF.

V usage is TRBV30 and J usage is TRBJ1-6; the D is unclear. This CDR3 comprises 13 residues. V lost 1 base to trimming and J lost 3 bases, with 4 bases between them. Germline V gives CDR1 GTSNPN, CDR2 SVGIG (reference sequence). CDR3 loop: CAWSEGYNSPLHF. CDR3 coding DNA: TGTGCCTGGAGTGAAGGCTATAATTCACCCCTCCACTTT.

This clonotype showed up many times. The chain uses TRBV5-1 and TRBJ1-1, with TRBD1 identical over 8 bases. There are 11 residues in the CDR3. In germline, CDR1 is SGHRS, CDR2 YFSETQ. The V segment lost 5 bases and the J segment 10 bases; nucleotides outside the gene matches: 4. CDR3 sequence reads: CASRTGETAFF. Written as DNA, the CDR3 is TGCGCCAGCAGGACAGGGGAGACAGCTTTCTTT.

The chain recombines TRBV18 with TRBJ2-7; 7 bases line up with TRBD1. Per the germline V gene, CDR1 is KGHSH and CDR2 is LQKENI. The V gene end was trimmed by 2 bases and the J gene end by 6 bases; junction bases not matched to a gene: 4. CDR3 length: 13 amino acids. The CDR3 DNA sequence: TGTGCCAGCTCACCAGACAGGGCAGCCGAGCAGTACTTC. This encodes CASSPDRAAEQYF. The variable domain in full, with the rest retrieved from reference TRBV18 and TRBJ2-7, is NAGVMQNPRHLVRRRGQEARLRCSPMKGHSHVYWYRQLPEEGLKFMVYLQKENIIDESGMPKERFSAEFPKEGPSILRIQQVVRGDSAAYFCASSPDRAAEQYFGPGTRLTVT.

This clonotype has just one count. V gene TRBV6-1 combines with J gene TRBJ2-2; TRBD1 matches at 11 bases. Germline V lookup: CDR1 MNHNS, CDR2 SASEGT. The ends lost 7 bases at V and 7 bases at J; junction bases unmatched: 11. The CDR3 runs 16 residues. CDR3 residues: CASIARGTGGVGELFF. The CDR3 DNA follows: TGTGCCAGCATCGCACGCGGGACAGGGGGTGTCGGGGAGCTGTTTTTT.

The CDR3 loop is CASSYSPSAGTEAFF. The CDR3 DNA follows: TGTGCCAGCAGTTACTCCCCGAGCGCCGGCACTGAAGCTTTCTTT. V gene TRBV6-5 combines with J gene TRBJ1-1; unclear D gene. This CDR3 is built from 15 residues. Germline assignment: CDR1 MNHEY and CDR2 SVGAGI. V shed 0 bases and J shed 4 bases, with 12 bases lying between them.

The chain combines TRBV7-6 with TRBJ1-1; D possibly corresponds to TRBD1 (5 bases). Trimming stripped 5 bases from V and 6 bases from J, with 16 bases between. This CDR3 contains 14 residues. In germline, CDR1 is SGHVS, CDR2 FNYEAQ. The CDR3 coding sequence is TGTGCCAGCAGCCCTTTGGGGCGGGAGGCTGAAGCTTTCTTT. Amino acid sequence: CASSPLGREAEAFF.

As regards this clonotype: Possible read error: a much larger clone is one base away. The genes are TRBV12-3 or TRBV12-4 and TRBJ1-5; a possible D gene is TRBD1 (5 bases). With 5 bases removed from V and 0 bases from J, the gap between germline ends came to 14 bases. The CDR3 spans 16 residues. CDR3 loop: CASSPKQDPSNQPQHF. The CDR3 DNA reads TGTGCCAGCAGTCCGAAACAGGATCCTAGCAATCAGCCCCAGCATTTT.

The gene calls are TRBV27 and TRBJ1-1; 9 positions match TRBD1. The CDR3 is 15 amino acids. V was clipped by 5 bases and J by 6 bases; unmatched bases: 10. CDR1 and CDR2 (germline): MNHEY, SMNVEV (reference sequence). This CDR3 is CASSPPRDRAAEAFF. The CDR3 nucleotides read TGTGCCAGCAGTCCCCCCCGGGACAGGGCCGCTGAAGCTTTCTTT.

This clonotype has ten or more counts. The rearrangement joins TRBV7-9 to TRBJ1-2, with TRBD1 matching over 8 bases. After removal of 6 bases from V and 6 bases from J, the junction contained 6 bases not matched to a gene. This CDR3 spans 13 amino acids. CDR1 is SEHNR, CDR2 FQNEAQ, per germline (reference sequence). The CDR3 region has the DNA TGTGCCAGCAGTACGGGGACAGGAAATGGCTACACCTTC. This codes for CASSTGTGNGYTF.

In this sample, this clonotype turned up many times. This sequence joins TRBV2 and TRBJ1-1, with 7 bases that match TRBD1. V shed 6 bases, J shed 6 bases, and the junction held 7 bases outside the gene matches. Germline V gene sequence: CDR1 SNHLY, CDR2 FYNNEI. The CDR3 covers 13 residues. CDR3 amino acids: CASRKQGSAEAFF. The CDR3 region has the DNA TGTGCCAGCAGGAAACAGGGGAGTGCTGAAGCTTTCTTT. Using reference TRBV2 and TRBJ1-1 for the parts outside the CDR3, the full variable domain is EPEVTQTPSHQVTQMGQEVILRCVPISNHLYFYWYRQILGQKVEFLVSFYNNEISEKSEIFDDQFSVERPDGSNFTLKIRSTKLEDSAMYFCASRKQGSAEAFFGQGTRLTVV.

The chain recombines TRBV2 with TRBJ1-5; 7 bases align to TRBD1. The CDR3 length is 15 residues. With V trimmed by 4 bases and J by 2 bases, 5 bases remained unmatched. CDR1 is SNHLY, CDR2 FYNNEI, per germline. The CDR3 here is CASSGTGAGNQPQHF. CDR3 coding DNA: TGTGCCAGCAGTGGGACAGGTGCAGGCAATCAGCCCCAGCATTTT.

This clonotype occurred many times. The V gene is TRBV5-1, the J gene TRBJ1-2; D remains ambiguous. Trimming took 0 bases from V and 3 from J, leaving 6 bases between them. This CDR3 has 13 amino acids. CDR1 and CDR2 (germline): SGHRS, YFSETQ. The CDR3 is CASSLDGDYGYTF. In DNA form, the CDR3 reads TGCGCCAGCAGCTTGGACGGGGACTATGGCTACACCTTC.

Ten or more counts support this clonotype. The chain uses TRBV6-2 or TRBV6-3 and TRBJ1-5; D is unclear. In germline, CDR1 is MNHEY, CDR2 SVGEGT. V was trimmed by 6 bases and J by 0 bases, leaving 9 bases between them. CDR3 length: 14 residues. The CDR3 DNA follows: TGTGCCAGCAGAATGGACGGTAGCAATCAGCCCCAGCATTTT. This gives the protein CASRMDGSNQPQHF.

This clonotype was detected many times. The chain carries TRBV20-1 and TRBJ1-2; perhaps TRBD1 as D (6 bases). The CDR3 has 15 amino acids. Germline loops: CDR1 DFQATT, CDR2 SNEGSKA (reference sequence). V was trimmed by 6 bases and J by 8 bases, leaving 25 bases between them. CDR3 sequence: CSASDRSEGDGGYTF. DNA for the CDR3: TGCAGTGCCAGTGACAGGTCCGAAGGCGACGGGGGCTACACCTTC.

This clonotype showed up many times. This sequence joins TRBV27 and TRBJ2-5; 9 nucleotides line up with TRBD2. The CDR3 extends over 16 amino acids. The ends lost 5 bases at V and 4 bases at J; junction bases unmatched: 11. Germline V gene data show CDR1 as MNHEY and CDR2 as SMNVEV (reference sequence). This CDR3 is CASSLLAGESPETQYF. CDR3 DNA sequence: TGTGCCAGCAGTCTCTTAGCGGGAGAATCCCCAGAGACCCAGTACTTC.

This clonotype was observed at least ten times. For the CDR3, the DNA is TGTGCCAGCAGTAACAGCTCTGGGGCCAACGTCCTGACTTTC. Residues: CASSNSSGANVLTF. This rearrangement joins TRBV6-5 to TRBJ2-6; D gene unclear. Trimming cost V 5 bases and J 0 bases, with 5 bases left between them. The CDR3 has 14 residues. The germline gives CDR1 MNHEY, CDR2 SVGAGI.

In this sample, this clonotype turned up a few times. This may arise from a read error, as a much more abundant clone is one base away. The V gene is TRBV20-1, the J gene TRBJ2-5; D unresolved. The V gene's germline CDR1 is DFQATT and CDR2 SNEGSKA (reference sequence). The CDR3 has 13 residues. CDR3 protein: CSATAWVLETRYF. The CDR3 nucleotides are TGCAGTGCTACCGCCTGGGTGCTGGAGACCCGGTACTTC.

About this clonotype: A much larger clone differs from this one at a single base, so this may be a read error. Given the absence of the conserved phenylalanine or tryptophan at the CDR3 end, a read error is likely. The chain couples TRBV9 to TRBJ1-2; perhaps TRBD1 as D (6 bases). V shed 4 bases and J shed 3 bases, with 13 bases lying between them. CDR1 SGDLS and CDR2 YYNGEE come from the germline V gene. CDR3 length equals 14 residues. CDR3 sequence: CASSKSGGHYGYTV. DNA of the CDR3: TGTGCCAGCAGCAAAAGTGGGGGGCACTATGGCTACACCGTC.

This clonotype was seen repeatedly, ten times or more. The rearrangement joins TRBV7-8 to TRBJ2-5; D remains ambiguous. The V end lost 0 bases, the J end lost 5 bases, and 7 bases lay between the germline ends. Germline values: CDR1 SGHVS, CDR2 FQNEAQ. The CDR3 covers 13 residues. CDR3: CASSLAVYETQYF. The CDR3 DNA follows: TGTGCCAGCAGCTTAGCCGTCTACGAGACCCAGTACTTC.

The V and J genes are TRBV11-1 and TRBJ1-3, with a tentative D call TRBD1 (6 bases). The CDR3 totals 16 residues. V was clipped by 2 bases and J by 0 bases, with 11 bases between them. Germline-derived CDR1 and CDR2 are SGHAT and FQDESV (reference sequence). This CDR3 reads CASSLPGGSSGNTIYF. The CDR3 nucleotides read TGTGCCAGCAGCTTACCGGGGGGCAGCTCTGGAAACACCATATATTTT.

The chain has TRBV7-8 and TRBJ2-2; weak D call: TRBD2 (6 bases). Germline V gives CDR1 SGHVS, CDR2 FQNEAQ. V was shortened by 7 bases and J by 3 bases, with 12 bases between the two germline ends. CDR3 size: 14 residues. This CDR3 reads CASNSGWDTGELFF. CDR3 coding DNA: TGTGCCAGCAACAGCGGGTGGGACACCGGGGAGCTGTTTTTT. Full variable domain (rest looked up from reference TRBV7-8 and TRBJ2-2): GAGVSQSPRYKVAKRGQDVALRCDPISGHVSLFWYQQALGQGPEFLTYFQNEAQLDKSGLPSDRFFAERPEGSVSTLKIQRTQQEDSAVYLCASNSGWDTGELFFGEGSRLTVL.

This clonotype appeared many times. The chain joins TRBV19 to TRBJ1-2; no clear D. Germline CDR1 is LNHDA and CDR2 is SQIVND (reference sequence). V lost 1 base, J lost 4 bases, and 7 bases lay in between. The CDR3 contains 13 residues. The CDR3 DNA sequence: TGTGCCAGTAGTATAGGCGGCAGCTATGGCTACACCTTC. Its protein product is CASSIGGSYGYTF. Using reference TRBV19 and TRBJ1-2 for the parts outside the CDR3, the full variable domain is DGGITQSPKYLFRKEGQNVTLSCEQNLNHDAMYWYRQDPGQGLRLIYYSQIVNDFQKGDIAEGYSVSREKKESFPLTVTSAQKNPTAFYLCASSIGGSYGYTFGSGTRLTVV.

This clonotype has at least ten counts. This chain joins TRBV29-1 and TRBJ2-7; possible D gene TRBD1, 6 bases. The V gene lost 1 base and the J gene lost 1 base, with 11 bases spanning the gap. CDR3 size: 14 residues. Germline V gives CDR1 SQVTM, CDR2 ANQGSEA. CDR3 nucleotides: TGCAGCGTTGAAGGCGGGCAGGGGTCCTACGAGCAGTACTTC. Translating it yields CSVEGGQGSYEQYF.

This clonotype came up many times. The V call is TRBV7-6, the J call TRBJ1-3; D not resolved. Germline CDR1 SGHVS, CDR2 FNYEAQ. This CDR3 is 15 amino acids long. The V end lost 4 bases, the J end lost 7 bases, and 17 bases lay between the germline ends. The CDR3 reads CASSSTWGLRNTIYF. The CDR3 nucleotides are TGTGCCAGCAGCTCCACATGGGGTTTGAGGAACACCATATATTTT.

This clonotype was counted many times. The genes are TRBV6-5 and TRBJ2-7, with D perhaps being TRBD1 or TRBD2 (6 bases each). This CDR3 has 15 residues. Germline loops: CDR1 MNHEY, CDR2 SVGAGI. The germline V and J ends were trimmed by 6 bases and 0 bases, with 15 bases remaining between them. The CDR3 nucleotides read TGTGCCAGCAGCAAACCGGGGGCGAGCTCCTACGAGCAGTACTTC. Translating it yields CASSKPGASSYEQYF.